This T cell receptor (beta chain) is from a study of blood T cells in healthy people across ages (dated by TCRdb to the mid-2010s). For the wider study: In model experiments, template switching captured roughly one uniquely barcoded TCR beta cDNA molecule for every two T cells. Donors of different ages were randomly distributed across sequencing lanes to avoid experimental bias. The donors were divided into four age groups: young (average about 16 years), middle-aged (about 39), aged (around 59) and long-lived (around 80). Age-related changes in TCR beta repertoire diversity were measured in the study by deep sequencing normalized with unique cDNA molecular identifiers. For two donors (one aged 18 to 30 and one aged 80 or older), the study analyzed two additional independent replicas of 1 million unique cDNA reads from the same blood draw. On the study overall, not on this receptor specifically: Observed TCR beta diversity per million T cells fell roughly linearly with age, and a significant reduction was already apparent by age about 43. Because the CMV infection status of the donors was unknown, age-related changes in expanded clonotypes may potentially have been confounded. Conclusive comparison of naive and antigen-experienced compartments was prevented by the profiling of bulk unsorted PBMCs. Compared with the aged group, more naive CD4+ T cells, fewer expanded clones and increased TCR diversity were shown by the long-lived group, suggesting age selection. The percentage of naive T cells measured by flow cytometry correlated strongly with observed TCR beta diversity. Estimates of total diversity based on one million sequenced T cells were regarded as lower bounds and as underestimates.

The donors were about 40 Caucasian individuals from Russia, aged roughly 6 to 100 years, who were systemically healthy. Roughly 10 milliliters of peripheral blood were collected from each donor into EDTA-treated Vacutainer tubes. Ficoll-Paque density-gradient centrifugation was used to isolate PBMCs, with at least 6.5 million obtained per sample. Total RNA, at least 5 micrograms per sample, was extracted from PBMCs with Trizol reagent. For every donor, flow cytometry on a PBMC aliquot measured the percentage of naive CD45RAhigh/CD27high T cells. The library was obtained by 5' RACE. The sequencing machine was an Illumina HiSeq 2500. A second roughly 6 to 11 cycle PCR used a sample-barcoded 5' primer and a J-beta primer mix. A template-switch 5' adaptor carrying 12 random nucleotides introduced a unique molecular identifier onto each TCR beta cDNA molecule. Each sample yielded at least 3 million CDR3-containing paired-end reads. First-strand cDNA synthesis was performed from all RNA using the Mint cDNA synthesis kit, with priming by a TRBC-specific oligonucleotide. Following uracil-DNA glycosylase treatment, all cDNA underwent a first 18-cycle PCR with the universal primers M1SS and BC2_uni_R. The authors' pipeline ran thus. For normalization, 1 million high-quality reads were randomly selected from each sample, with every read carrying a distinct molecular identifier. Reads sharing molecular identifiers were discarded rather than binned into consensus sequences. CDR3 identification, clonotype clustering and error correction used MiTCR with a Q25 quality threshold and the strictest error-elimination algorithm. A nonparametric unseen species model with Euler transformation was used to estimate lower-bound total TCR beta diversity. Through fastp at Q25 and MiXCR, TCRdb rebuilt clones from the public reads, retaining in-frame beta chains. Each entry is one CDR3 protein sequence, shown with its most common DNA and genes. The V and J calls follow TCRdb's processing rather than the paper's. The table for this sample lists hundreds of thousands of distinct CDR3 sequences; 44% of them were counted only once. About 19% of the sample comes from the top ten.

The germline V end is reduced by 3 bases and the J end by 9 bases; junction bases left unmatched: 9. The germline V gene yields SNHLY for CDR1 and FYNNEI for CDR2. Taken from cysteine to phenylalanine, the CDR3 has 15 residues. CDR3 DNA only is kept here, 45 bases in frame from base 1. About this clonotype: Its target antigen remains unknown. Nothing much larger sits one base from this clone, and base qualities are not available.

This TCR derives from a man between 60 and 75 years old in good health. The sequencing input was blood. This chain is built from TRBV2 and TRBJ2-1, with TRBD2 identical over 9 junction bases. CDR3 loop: CASSDEAGGRSEQFF. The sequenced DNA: TGTGCCAGCAGTGATGAAGCGGGGGGCCGCAGTGAGCAGTTCTTC.